Below are 23 T cell receptor beta chains sequenced from a single sample in a study of T cell clones after liver transplantation. The data were produced by immunoSEQ multiplex PCR, yet TCRdb's version contains in-frame clones alone and is incomplete. The table shows about 71,000 clones, with under 90% occurring only once. The material was CD4+ T cells from blood, obtained 12 months after liver transplant. These receptors all stem from a human patient who received a liver transplant. Part of the T cell pool may stem from the graft donor.

The chain uses TRBV5-1 and TRBJ2-3, with no clear D. The CDR3 contains 14 residues. Trimming stripped 0 bases from V and 8 bases from J, with 13 bases between. The germline gives CDR1 SGHRS, CDR2 YFSETQ. In DNA form, the CDR3 reads TGCGCCAGCAGCTTGGGGACCCTGCCAGGTACGCAGTATTTT. Its translation: CASSLGTLPGTQYF.

The chain combines TRBV7-2 with TRBJ1-5, with 7 bases lining up with TRBD1. Germline V gene sequence: CDR1 SGHTA, CDR2 FQGNSA. With 5 bases clipped from V and 0 bases from J, the junction kept 4 bases outside the gene matches. This CDR3 has 15 amino acids. CDR3 loop: CASSITGASNQPQHF. The CDR3 bases are TGTGCCAGCAGCATAACAGGGGCTAGCAATCAGCCCCAGCATTTT.

This clone has just a few counts. This chain connects TRBV7-9 to TRBJ1-2; 7 bases fit TRBD1. Trimming removed 1 base from V and 8 bases from J; junction bases left unmatched: 4. In germline, CDR1 is SEHNR, CDR2 FQNEAQ (reference sequence). The CDR3 runs 13 residues. The CDR3 region is CASSLETGKGYTF. The CDR3 bases are TGTGCCAGCAGCTTAGAGACAGGGAAGGGCTACACCTTC.

V usage is TRBV5-1 and J usage is TRBJ1-2; D gene ambiguous. Trimming removed 4 bases at V and 0 bases at J, with 13 bases between. The CDR3 runs 15 residues. Germline CDR1 SGHRS, CDR2 YFSETQ. Here the CDR3 reads CASSPGRSTNYGYTF. The CDR3 DNA is TGCGCCAGCAGCCCAGGACGGTCCACTAACTATGGCTACACCTTC.

The CDR3 is CASSVGNTIYF. The CDR3, as DNA: TGTGCCAGCAGCGTCGGAAACACCATATATTTT. The genes are TRBV5-8 and TRBJ1-3; D not certain. V was trimmed by 4 bases and J by 4 bases, leaving 3 bases between them. This CDR3 has 11 amino acids. Germline V gene lookup returns CDR1 SGHTS and CDR2 YDEGEE.

This clone was observed a few times. The chain uses TRBV6-6 and TRBJ2-3, with 7 bases lining up with TRBD2. V shed 4 bases, J shed 0 bases, and the junction held 7 bases outside the gene matches. CDR3 size: 16 residues. Germline V gene sequence: CDR1 MNHNY, CDR2 SVGAGI (reference sequence). CDR3 nucleotides: TGTGCCAGCAGTTCCCCGGGGAGGGGAAGCACAGATACGCAGTATTTT. Its translation is CASSSPGRGSTDTQYF.

J is TRBJ1-1 and V is TRBV29-1; no definite D call. The germline gives CDR1 SQVTM, CDR2 ANQGSEA. Trimming cost V 3 bases and J 0 bases, with 14 bases left between them. The CDR3 runs to 15 residues. The DNA for the CDR3 is TGCAGCGTTGATTCTGGCAGACCGATGAACACTGAAGCTTTCTTT. Translated, it gives CSVDSGRPMNTEAFF.

The sample holds one count of this clone. The chain recombines TRBV14 with TRBJ1-2, with D perhaps TRBD1 (5 bases). Germline lookup yields CDR1 SGHDN and CDR2 FVKESK. This CDR3 is built from 14 residues. Trimming removed 4 bases at V and 2 bases at J, with 11 bases between. CDR3 DNA: TGTGCCAGCAGCCGCTACAGGAGCAACTATGGCTACACCTTC. Its translation is CASSRYRSNYGYTF.

The chain links TRBV15 to TRBJ1-5; D may be TRBD1 (5 bases). Germline V gene data show CDR1 as LNHNV and CDR2 as YYDKDF (reference sequence). The V gene lost 1 base and the J gene lost 2 bases, with 9 bases spanning the gap. This CDR3 spans 15 amino acids. The CDR3 bases are TGTGCCACCAGCAGAGGGGACGGTCGCAATCAGCCCCAGCATTTT. This gives the protein CATSRGDGRNQPQHF.

The rearrangement uses TRBV2 and TRBJ2-1, with 8 bases matching TRBD2. The germline CDR1 and CDR2 sequences are SNHLY and FYNNEI. The CDR3 spans 14 residues. Losses at the gene ends were 5 bases for V and 9 bases for J; bases not matched to a gene: 9. CDR3: CASSPGLAGGEQFF. DNA of the CDR3: TGTGCCAGCAGTCCAGGACTAGCTGGGGGTGAGCAGTTCTTC. The whole variable domain, filled in from reference TRBV2 and TRBJ2-1, reads EPEVTQTPSHQVTQMGQEVILRCVPISNHLYFYWYRQILGQKVEFLVSFYNNEISEKSEIFDDQFSVERPDGSNFTLKIRSTKLEDSAMYFCASSPGLAGGEQFFGPGTRLTVL.

The chain has TRBV7-9 and TRBJ2-7; maybe TRBD1 (5 bases). The CDR3 loop spans 15 amino acids. Looked up from germline, CDR1 is SEHNR and CDR2 is FQNEAQ (reference sequence). Trimming took off 3 bases at V and 2 bases at J, with 14 bases between the two ends. CDR3 coding DNA: TGTGCCAGCAGCTTGATGGCAGGGTCCCCCTACGAGCAGTACTTC. Its translation is CASSLMAGSPYEQYF.

The chain carries TRBV18 and TRBJ1-5; TRBD1 aligns across 9 bases. J lost 0 bases, V lost 4 bases, and 4 bases had no gene match. The CDR3 is made up of 16 amino acids. Per the germline V gene, CDR1 is KGHSH and CDR2 is LQKENI. CDR3 coding DNA: TGTGCCAGCTCACGGGACAGGGACTATAGCAATCAGCCCCAGCATTTT. Translating it yields CASSRDRDYSNQPQHF.

This clone is a singleton in its sample. This CDR3 reads CASSSSRADTQYF. The CDR3 nucleotides read TGCGCCAGCAGCTCCTCTAGGGCAGATACGCAGTATTTT. The chain links TRBV5-1 to TRBJ2-3; no clear D gene. The germline V gene has CDR1 SGHRS and CDR2 YFSETQ. The CDR3 is 13 residues long. V was cut by 3 bases and J by 4 bases, with 9 bases left in between.

This clone was detected only a few times. The chain uses TRBV5-1 and TRBJ1-1; no reliable D call. V lost 4 bases and J lost 3, with 13 bases in between. Germline CDR1 reads SGHRS; CDR2 reads YFSETQ. The length of the CDR3 is 14 residues. CDR3 residues: CASSPRRFDTEAFF. The CDR3, as DNA: TGCGCCAGCAGCCCCCGAAGGTTCGACACTGAAGCTTTCTTT.

This chain joins TRBV19 and TRBJ1-3, with D possibly matching TRBD1 (6 bases). The CDR3 is 16 amino acids. From germline, CDR1 is LNHDA and CDR2 SQIVND (reference sequence). V was shortened by 5 bases and J by 0 bases, with 14 bases between the two germline ends. This chain's CDR3 is CASSVGQTRSGNTIYF. CDR3 nucleotide sequence: TGTGCCAGTAGTGTAGGACAGACGCGCTCTGGAAACACCATATATTTT. Full variable domain (remainder filled in from reference TRBV19 and TRBJ1-3): DGGITQSPKYLFRKEGQNVTLSCEQNLNHDAMYWYRQDPGQGLRLIYYSQIVNDFQKGDIAEGYSVSREKKESFPLTVTSAQKNPTAFYLCASSVGQTRSGNTIYFGEGSWLTVV.

The rearrangement uses TRBV6-6 and TRBJ1-2; D unclear. Trimming took 0 bases from V and 5 from J, leaving 13 bases between them. There are 15 residues in the CDR3. Germline CDR1 and CDR2: MNHNY and SVGAGI (reference sequence). The CDR3 coding sequence is TGTGCCAGCAGTTACTCGGAACAGCTTCCATATGGCTACACCTTC. Translating it yields CASSYSEQLPYGYTF.

This clone occurred a few times. The chain has TRBV18 and TRBJ1-1; a possible D gene is TRBD1 (5 bases). Germline V gives CDR1 KGHSH, CDR2 LQKENI. This CDR3 contains 13 residues. Trimming left V 5 bases short and J 4 bases short, with 11 bases between. DNA for the CDR3: TGTGCCAGCTCATCAGGGTCGTCCACTGAAGCTTTCTTT. It yields the protein CASSSGSSTEAFF.

The chain carries TRBV28 and TRBJ1-2, with D maybe TRBD1 (5 bases). The CDR3 length is 12 residues. CDR1 is MDHEN, CDR2 SYDVKM, per germline. The germline V and J ends were trimmed by 4 bases and 2 bases, with 5 bases remaining between them. In nucleotides, the CDR3 is TGTGCCAGCAGTTGGGGGAACTATGGCTACACCTTC. It specifies CASSWGNYGYTF.

The gene calls are TRBV27 and TRBJ2-3; 7 nucleotides agree with TRBD1. V shed 6 bases and J 1 base; nucleotides not matched to a gene: 7. In germline, CDR1 is MNHEY, CDR2 SMNVEV (reference sequence). The CDR3 has 15 amino acids. The CDR3 bases are TGTGCCAGCAGCGTAACAGGGGTACGCACAGATACGCAGTATTTT. Its protein product is CASSVTGVRTDTQYF.

The chain combines TRBV6-5 with TRBJ1-2, with D tentatively TRBD1 (5 bases). Trimming stripped 6 bases from V and 1 base from J, with 6 bases between. Germline values: CDR1 MNHEY, CDR2 SVGAGI. The CDR3 is 12 residues long. This CDR3 reads CASRRGNYGYTF. The CDR3 DNA reads TGTGCCAGCAGGAGGGGTAACTATGGCTACACCTTC.

V usage is TRBV10-3 and J usage is TRBJ1-4; D is undetermined. Germline assignment: CDR1 ENHRY and CDR2 SYGVKD. V was pared by 8 bases and J by 5 bases, with 12 bases between. CDR3 length: 13 residues. The CDR3 nucleotides are TGTGCCATCCGGCCGGGGTTCAATGAAAAACTGTTTTTT. Its protein product is CAIRPGFNEKLFF.

V usage is TRBV10-2 and J usage is TRBJ2-1; possible D gene TRBD1, 5 bases. CDR1 is WSHSY and CDR2 is SAAADI in the germline V gene. V lost 1 base, J lost 4 bases, and 14 bases lay in between. The CDR3 covers 16 residues. The CDR3 sequence: CASSEWKGKGYNEQFF. In DNA, the CDR3 is TGCGCCAGCAGTGAGTGGAAGGGCAAGGGGTACAATGAGCAGTTCTTC.

V is TRBV28 and J is TRBJ2-2; 7 nucleotides align to TRBD2. This CDR3 comprises 16 residues. Germline loops: CDR1 MDHEN, CDR2 SYDVKM. V gave up 5 bases and J gave up 8 bases; unmatched junction bases: 14. CDR3 loop: CASSPLGRAPPGELFF. For the CDR3, the DNA is TGTGCCAGCAGTCCCTTGGGGAGGGCCCCTCCGGGGGAGCTGTTTTTT.